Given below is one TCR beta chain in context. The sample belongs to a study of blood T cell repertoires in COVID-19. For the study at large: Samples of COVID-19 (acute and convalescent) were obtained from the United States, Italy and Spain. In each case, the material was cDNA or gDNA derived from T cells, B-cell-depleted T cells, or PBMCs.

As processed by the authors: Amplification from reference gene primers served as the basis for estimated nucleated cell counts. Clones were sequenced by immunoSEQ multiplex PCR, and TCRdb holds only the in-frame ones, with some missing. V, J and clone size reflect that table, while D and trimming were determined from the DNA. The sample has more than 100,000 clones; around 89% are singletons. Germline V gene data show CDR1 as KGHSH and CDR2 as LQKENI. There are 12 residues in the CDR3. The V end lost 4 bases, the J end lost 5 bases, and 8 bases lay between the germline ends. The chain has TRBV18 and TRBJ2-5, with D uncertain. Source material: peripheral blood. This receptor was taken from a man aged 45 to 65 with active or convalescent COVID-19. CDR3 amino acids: CASSQRLETQYF. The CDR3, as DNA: TGTGCCAGCTCACAGAGGCTGGAGACCCAGTACTTC.